Listed below are T cell receptor beta chains from one sample, sequenced in a study of T cell repertoires in cytomegalovirus infection. TCRdb processed the reads anew with MiXCR; each CDR3 protein has one entry. The sample consists of approximately 290,000 distinct CDR3 sequences, roughly 25% of them appearing once. Sequencing was performed on PBMCs. The receptors were sampled from a human donor in good health (CMV status not recorded). Some clones in this sample may be carry-over from other donors' samples. Both conserved end residues are part of each CDR3. A D gene is named only where the DNA matches it firmly. Clone size, where shown, is once, few, many, or a class for clones that have expanded.

v_gene,j_gene,abundance,d_gene,CDR3nt,CDR3aa
TRBV28,TRBJ2-1,NA,TRBD2,TGTGCCAGCCTTCCGGGGGGAGCAAATGAGCAGTTCTTC,CASLPGGANEQFF
TRBV7-9,TRBJ1-5,few,NA,TGTGCCAGCAGCTCCGCCGGGGGCAATCAGCCCCAGCATTTT,CASSSAGGNQPQHF
TRBV7-2,TRBJ1-5,many,NA,TGTGCCAGCAGCTTAGATTCGGTTAGCAATCAGCCCCAGCATTTT,CASSLDSVSNQPQHF
TRBV28,TRBJ2-3,NA,TRBD1,TGTGCCAGCAGTTTACCCCAGGGGGAAGGGCCAGATACGCAGTATTTT,CASSLPQGEGPDTQYF
TRBV5-1,TRBJ1-1,NA,TRBD1,TGCGCCAGCAGCCGCACACCATTACAGGGGTCGAACACTGAAGCTTTCTTT,CASSRTPLQGSNTEAFF
TRBV28,TRBJ2-7,NA,NA,TGTGCCAGCAGTCTTCCTGGGGCGGGCTCCTACGAGCAGTACTTC,CASSLPGAGSYEQYF
TRBV28,TRBJ1-4,NA,NA,TGTGCCAGCAGACCCGCGGGACACTCGCCCCAGAATGAAAAACTGTTTTTT,CASRPAGHSPQNEKLFF
TRBV5-5,TRBJ1-2,few,TRBD1,TGTGCCAGCAGCTCCGCCTTTGGACAGGGGCGACCATCCAACTATGGCTACACCTTC,CASSSAFGQGRPSNYGYTF
TRBV6-5,TRBJ2-3,few,NA,TGTGCCAGCAGTTACCCTAGTAGTAAAGCGCAGTATTTT,CASSYPSSKAQYF
TRBV29-1,TRBJ1-1,NA,NA,TGCAGCGTTGAGGGGAACACTGAAGCTTTCTTT,CSVEGNTEAFF
TRBV19,TRBJ2-1,NA,TRBD2,TGTGCCAGTAGTATTTCCCTAGCGGCCTACAATGAGCAGTTCTTC,CASSISLAAYNEQFF
TRBV5-1,TRBJ2-1,NA,NA,TGCGCCAGCAGCCCGGCAAATGGAGCGAATTACAATGAGCAGTTCTTC,CASSPANGANYNEQFF
TRBV7-2,TRBJ1-5,many,NA,TGTGCCAGCAGCCTAGACAAGAATTATCAGCCCCAGCATTTT,CASSLDKNYQPQHF
TRBV5-1,TRBJ2-5,few,NA,TGCGCCAGCAGATGGGACCCCTTGGGCGAGACCCAGTACTTC,CASRWDPLGETQYF
TRBV7-3,TRBJ2-3,few,TRBD2,TGTGCCAGCAGCTTATCCCCGGGTGGAGCGGGGATGGATACGCAGTATTTT,CASSLSPGGAGMDTQYF
TRBV2,TRBJ1-4,few,TRBD1,TGTGCCAGCAATCCAGACAGGGACTCAGGAAAACTGTTTTTT,CASNPDRDSGKLFF
TRBV7-2,TRBJ1-6,NA,NA,TGTGCCAGCAGCCGCGACGACGCTAATTCACCCCTCCACTTT,CASSRDDANSPLHF
TRBV5-6,TRBJ1-5,NA,NA,TGTGCCAGCAGCTTGTTTGGGGGTGGGCAGCCCCAGCATTTT,CASSLFGGGQPQHF
TRBV30,TRBJ2-1,NA,TRBD2,TGTGCCTGGAGTGCCGGGACTAGGGGGATCAATGAGCAGTTCTTC,CAWSAGTRGINEQFF
TRBV7-2,TRBJ2-1,many,TRBD1,TGTGCCAGCAGCCGGGACAGGGTATACAATGAGCAGTTCTTC,CASSRDRVYNEQFF
TRBV5-6,TRBJ2-2,NA,NA,TGTGCCAGCAGCTTCGGTCAGCTGAACACCGGGGAGCTGTTTTTT,CASSFGQLNTGELFF
TRBV28,TRBJ2-7,many,TRBD2,TGTGCCAGCAGTTTTCAGCGGGAGGAACGTTCCTACGAGCAGTACTTC,CASSFQREERSYEQYF
TRBV28,TRBJ1-6,many,TRBD1,TGTGCCAGCAGTACCCCGGGACAGGGCAATAATTCACCCCTCCACTTT,CASSTPGQGNNSPLHF
TRBV7-2,TRBJ2-5,many,TRBD2,TGTGCCAGCAGCGACCCTACTAGCGGGAGAGGAGAGACCCAGTACTTC,CASSDPTSGRGETQYF
TRBV6-6,TRBJ1-5,NA,TRBD1,TGTGCCAGCAGTACAACAGGGGGCGCGGGACAGCCCCAGCATTTT,CASSTTGGAGQPQHF
TRBV7-2,TRBJ2-5,NA,TRBD2,TGTGCCAGCAGCTTAAGATGGGGGACTAGCGGGGGGTCCCAAGAGACCCAGTACTTC,CASSLRWGTSGGSQETQYF
TRBV24-1,TRBJ2-3,NA,NA,TGTGCCACCAGTGTACAGCCGGGGACGCAGTATTTT,CATSVQPGTQYF
TRBV12-3/TRBV12-4,TRBJ2-7,few,TRBD2,TGTGCCAGCAGTCTGGGGGACTATCCGGATGAGCAGTACTTC,CASSLGDYPDEQYF
TRBV24-1,TRBJ1-5,NA,NA,TGTGCCACCAGTGACCCCGGACGGGTAGGACAGCCCCAGCATTTT,CATSDPGRVGQPQHF
TRBV30,TRBJ2-1,NA,NA,TGTGCCTGGAGTGTGGGGGATTTGAGCTACAATGAGCAGTTCTTC,CAWSVGDLSYNEQFF
TRBV20-1,TRBJ1-2,NA,TRBD1,TGCAGTGCTAAGAGCGACAGGGGGCTCGACTATGGCTACACCTTC,CSAKSDRGLDYGYTF
TRBV5-4,TRBJ1-1,NA,NA,TGTGCCAGCAGCGAAACCCCGGGGACGAACACTGAAGCTTTCTTT,CASSETPGTNTEAFF
TRBV12-3/TRBV12-4,TRBJ1-6,NA,NA,TGTGCCAGCGTAGGGGGTGGAACCTATAATTCACCCCTCCACTTT,CASVGGGTYNSPLHF
TRBV29-1,TRBJ2-5,few,TRBD2,TGCAGCGTTGAAGAGGGACTAGAGGAGACCCAGTACTTC,CSVEEGLEETQYF
TRBV29-1,TRBJ1-1,NA,NA,TGCAGCGCCACCGAATGGGGGGCGGCGAACACTGAAGCTTTCTTT,CSATEWGAANTEAFF
TRBV2,TRBJ1-4,few,NA,TGTGCCAGCAGCCGAAACCGACAGATTAATGAAAAACTGTTTTTT,CASSRNRQINEKLFF
TRBV6-2/TRBV6-3,TRBJ2-3,NA,NA,TGTGCCAGCAGCGGGACTGCAACTAGCACAGATACGCAGTATTTT,CASSGTATSTDTQYF
TRBV12-3/TRBV12-4,TRBJ2-1,NA,TRBD2,TGTGCCAGCAGTCGCGGTAGCGGGAGTGTTTACGGTGAGCAGTTCTTC,CASSRGSGSVYGEQFF
TRBV5-6,TRBJ2-7,NA,NA,TGTGCCAGCAGTTATCGATTCTCCAGCTCCTACGAGCAGTACTTC,CASSYRFSSSYEQYF
TRBV27,TRBJ1-1,NA,TRBD1,TGTGCCAGCGGTGCCCCACCGGGGACAGGGTACACTGAAGCTTTCTTT,CASGAPPGTGYTEAFF
TRBV7-2,TRBJ2-3,many,NA,TGTGCCAGCAGCGGGGGGCCGAGGCGAGATACGCAGTATTTT,CASSGGPRRDTQYF
TRBV7-9,TRBJ1-6,many,NA,TGTGCCAGCAGCTTAGCATCAGGGCTTAATCGTCGTTCACCCCTCCACTTT,CASSLASGLNRRSPLHF
TRBV12-3/TRBV12-4,TRBJ1-5,many,NA,TGTGCCAGCAGTTTATCTATATCAGGGGTGTACAATCAGCCCCAGCATTTT,CASSLSISGVYNQPQHF
TRBV4-3,TRBJ2-3,NA,NA,TGCGCCAGCAGCCAAGATTATCGGGCCAGTCCAGATACGCAGTATTTT,CASSQDYRASPDTQYF
TRBV6-2/TRBV6-3,TRBJ2-7,NA,NA,TGTGCCAGCAGTTACCAACGGCAGACCTACGAGCAGTACTTC,CASSYQRQTYEQYF
TRBV7-2,TRBJ1-2,many,NA,TGTGCCAGCAGCAAAGAGACAGGCGGATATGGCTACACCTTC,CASSKETGGYGYTF